The 32 T cell receptor beta chains given below trace back to one sample, sequenced in a study of post-analysis software for immune sequencing data. These receptors have no known antigen. Study-level findings and limits: Roughly five TRBV segments were significantly more frequent in patients than in controls. TRBV5-6, TRBV5-1 and TRBV20-1 were among these segments.

Sequencing libraries made from TCR beta cDNA carried unique molecular identifiers. TCRdb processed the PCR reads anew with MiXCR; each CDR3 protein has one entry. The sample holds hundreds of thousands of distinct CDR3 sequences; roughly 58% are singletons and the top ten take approximately 4.4%. Material: blood. These TCRs come from a girl aged 10 to 17 with multiple sclerosis.

This clonotype occurred once. V and J are TRBV12-3 or TRBV12-4 and TRBJ1-5, with 8 bases that match TRBD1. This CDR3 has 16 amino acids. V shed 6 bases, J shed 4 bases, and the junction held 11 bases outside the gene matches. CDR3: CASRRGPTGVNQPQHF. The DNA for the CDR3 is TGTGCCAGCAGGAGAGGACCGACAGGGGTAAATCAGCCCCAGCATTTT.

This clonotype was recorded only once. The gene calls are TRBV7-9 and TRBJ1-2, with TRBD1 matching 9 bases. CDR1 and CDR2 (germline): SEHNR, FQNEAQ (reference sequence). Germline trimming cut 5 bases from V and 4 bases from J; bases unmatched to any gene: 5. CDR3 length equals 14 residues. Here the CDR3 reads CASSHGQGIYGYTF. The CDR3 region has the DNA TGTGCCAGCAGCCACGGACAGGGGATCTATGGCTACACCTTC.

This chain uses TRBV10-3 with TRBJ1-2; 8 nucleotides align to TRBD1. V lost 8 bases, J lost 3 bases, and 5 bases stayed unmatched. Looked up from germline, CDR1 is ENHRY and CDR2 is SYGVKD. CDR3 length: 13 residues. CDR3 DNA: TGTGCCATCCGGGAACAGGGGGACTATGGCTACACCTTC. Translated: CAIREQGDYGYTF.

The chain combines TRBV5-1 with TRBJ2-1, with TRBD2 identical over 13 bases. This CDR3 spans 16 amino acids. Germline V gene data show CDR1 as SGHRS and CDR2 as YFSETQ. The V and J ends lost 3 bases and 9 bases, in that order; junction bases with no gene match: 9. The CDR3 protein is CASSWTTSGRMSEQFF. CDR3 in DNA: TGCGCCAGCAGCTGGACGACTAGCGGGAGGATGAGTGAGCAGTTCTTC.

This clonotype was detected a few times. This chain links TRBV9 with TRBJ2-1, with 10 positions matching TRBD2. Germline CDR1 is SGDLS and CDR2 is YYNGEE. J was trimmed by 9 bases and V by 5 bases; bases with no gene match: 11. This CDR3 contains 15 residues. The CDR3 DNA sequence: TGTGCCAGCAGTAACCTAGCGGGGGCCGGTCCTGAGCAGTTCTTC. Its protein product is CASSNLAGAGPEQFF.

This clonotype turned up a few times. The chain combines TRBV6-5 with TRBJ2-1; D not certain. CDR1 MNHEY and CDR2 SVGAGI come from the germline V gene. CDR3 length: 16 amino acids. Deletions cut 0 bases from V and 4 bases from J, with 13 bases between. As DNA, the CDR3 is TGTGCCAGCAGTTACTCTGGAGCTCAACCTTACAATGAGCAGTTCTTC. It codes for CASSYSGAQPYNEQFF.

This chain connects TRBV7-9 to TRBJ1-5; 9 positions match TRBD1. Trimming cost V 5 bases and J 2 bases; bases outside gene matches: 7. Per the germline V gene, CDR1 is SEHNR and CDR2 is FQNEAQ (reference sequence). The CDR3 spans 16 residues. The CDR3 spells CASSMTGGGGNQPQHF. The DNA of the CDR3 is TGTGCCAGCAGCATGACAGGGGGTGGCGGCAATCAGCCCCAGCATTTT.

This chain's CDR3 is CASTESGGADTQYF. The CDR3 DNA follows: TGTGCCAGCACCGAAAGCGGGGGAGCAGATACGCAGTATTTT. The J gene is TRBJ2-3, the V gene TRBV7-8, with 8 bases lining up with TRBD2. Germline V gene data show CDR1 as SGHVS and CDR2 as FQNEAQ. V was clipped by 7 bases and J by 4 bases; unmatched bases: 7. The CDR3 is 14 amino acids.

The genes are TRBV5-1 and TRBJ2-7; weak D call: TRBD2 (5 bases). From germline, CDR1 is SGHRS and CDR2 YFSETQ. The CDR3 covers 14 residues. Trimming removed 0 bases at V and 6 bases at J, with 13 bases between. CDR3 DNA: TGCGCCAGCAGCTTGGCTGACTACGGCTCCGAGCAGTACTTC. Encoded protein: CASSLADYGSEQYF.

This chain links TRBV28 with TRBJ2-6, with 9 nucleotides matching TRBD1. With V trimmed by 5 bases and J by 0 bases, 5 bases remained unmatched. This CDR3 comprises 17 residues. Germline CDR1 is MDHEN and CDR2 is SYDVKM. In nucleotides, the CDR3 is TGTGCCAGCAGTGGGGACAGGGTGCTCTCTGGGGCCAACGTCCTGACTTTC. It specifies CASSGDRVLSGANVLTF. Full variable domain (remainder filled in from reference TRBV28 and TRBJ2-6): DVKVTQSSRYLVKRTGEKVFLECVQDMDHENMFWYRQDPGLGLRLIYFSYDVKMKEKGDIPEGYSVSREKKERFSLILESASTNQTSMYLCASSGDRVLSGANVLTFGAGSRLTVL.

The rearrangement uses TRBV20-1 and TRBJ1-4; 9 nucleotides line up with TRBD1. The trim removed 5 bases at V and 8 bases at J, leaving 6 bases unmatched. Germline CDR1 and CDR2: DFQATT and SNEGSKA (reference sequence). CDR3 length: 13 amino acids. This CDR3 reads CSAVTGGIEKLFF. For the CDR3, the DNA is TGCAGTGCTGTTACAGGGGGCATCGAAAAACTGTTTTTT.

This clonotype has more than one count but fewer than ten. The chain is built from TRBV5-1 and TRBJ2-7; perhaps TRBD2 as D (7 bases). The CDR3 is made up of 15 amino acids. Trimming cost V 6 bases and J 3 bases, with 19 bases left between them. Germline CDR1 and CDR2: SGHRS and YFSETQ. The CDR3 region is CASKRGGLEVYEQYF. For the CDR3, the DNA is TGCGCCAGCAAGAGGGGGGGGTTAGAAGTCTACGAGCAGTACTTC.

The CDR3 loop reads CASSQESSGANVLTF. For the CDR3, the DNA is TGCGCCAGCAGCCAAGAGTCCTCTGGGGCCAACGTCCTGACTTTC. The V call is TRBV4-1, the J call TRBJ2-6; D uncertain. The CDR3 is 15 amino acids. Looked up from germline, CDR1 is MGHRA and CDR2 is YSYEKL. Between the trimmed V and J ends, which lost 0 bases and 0 bases, there was a span of 3 bases.

A word on this clonotype: The junction differs from germline at one of its ends, possibly a read error. The rearrangement joins TRBV5-1 to TRBJ2-6; 9 positions match TRBD1. Germline V gene lookup returns CDR1 SGHRS and CDR2 YFSETQ. This CDR3 comprises 19 residues. The CDR3 DNA reads as TGCGCCAGCAGCTACGGACAGGGGATTCGTCTAGCTGGGGCCAGCGTCCTGACTTTC. It codes for CASSYGQGIRLAGASVLTF.

This clonotype was detected only a few times. V is TRBV4-1 and J is TRBJ2-5; 7 bases are shared with TRBD1. The CDR3 contains 17 residues. Per germline, CDR1 MGHRA and CDR2 YSYEKL. The J segment lost 3 bases and the V segment lost 6 bases, leaving 16 bases of the junction unmatched. The CDR3 loop is CASRQSFDRAQEETQYF. The DNA of the CDR3 is TGCGCCAGCAGGCAATCTTTCGACAGGGCTCAGGAAGAGACCCAGTACTTC.

The chain links TRBV29-1 to TRBJ1-2; the match to TRBD1 covers 10 bases. The CDR3 consists of 11 residues. Unmatched junction bases numbered 1, after V lost 6 bases and J lost 6 bases. Germline CDR1 is SQVTM and CDR2 is ANQGSEA. Written as DNA, the CDR3 is TGCAGCGTGACAGGGGGCGATGGCTACACCTTC. Encoded protein: CSVTGGDGYTF.

The chain recombines TRBV12-3 or TRBV12-4 with TRBJ1-1; perhaps TRBD1 as D (5 bases). The CDR3 runs 12 residues. The germline V and J ends were trimmed by 4 bases and 8 bases, with 11 bases remaining between them. CDR3 bases: TGTGCCAGCAGTTGGGAAAGACAGGAAGCTTTCTTT. Translated: CASSWERQEAFF.

In this sample, this clonotype turned up a few times. It is unclear where the CDR3 begins or ends on the DNA, so no DNA is shown, and the CDR3 is as TCRdb lists it. The J gene is TRBJ2-5, the V gene TRBV21-1; the table calls TRBD1, which could not be checked here. TRBV21-1 is a pseudogene segment. From its first to its last residue, the CDR3 has 19 amino acids. The CDR3 protein is CASRGLFGTGSWCGETQYF.

Worth noting for this clonotype: The conserved final phenylalanine or tryptophan is absent from the CDR3, which likely points to a read error. The chain uses TRBV12-3 or TRBV12-4 and TRBJ1-6; D remains unclear. The CDR3 covers 14 residues. The V gene lost 3 bases and the J gene lost 7 bases, with 10 bases spanning the gap. CDR3 in DNA: TGTGCCAGCAGTTTTCCGGCGGGGAATTCACCCCTCCACTTG. As protein: CASSFPAGNSPLHL.

This chain uses TRBV10-3 with TRBJ2-7; D unresolved. Germline CDR1 reads ENHRY; CDR2 reads SYGVKD. This CDR3 region has 13 residues. Trimming removed 3 bases at V and 5 bases at J, with 11 bases between. Here the CDR3 reads CAISDTLSDEQYF. The CDR3 nucleotides read TGTGCCATCAGTGATACCCTTTCCGACGAGCAGTACTTC.

This sequence joins TRBV27 and TRBJ2-1; 10 bases line up with TRBD2. After removal of 6 bases from V and 8 bases from J, the junction contained 1 base not matched to a gene. In germline, CDR1 is MNHEY, CDR2 SMNVEV (reference sequence). The CDR3 contains 12 residues. Here the CDR3 DNA reads TGTGCCAGCAGACTAGCGGGGCATGAGCAGTTCTTC. Translation gives CASRLAGHEQFF.

This clonotype was counted between two and nine times. The chain combines TRBV20-1 with TRBJ2-5, with TRBD2 identical over 8 bases. Germline lookup yields CDR1 DFQATT and CDR2 SNEGSKA (reference sequence). Trimming at V came to 4 bases and at J to 5 bases, leaving 12 bases not matched to a gene. The CDR3 extends over 15 amino acids. The CDR3 region is CSANPRTSMLETQYF. The CDR3 DNA is TGCAGTGCTAATCCCCGGACTAGCATGTTGGAGACCCAGTACTTC.

V gene TRBV5-1 combines with J gene TRBJ2-7; 9 bases are a match to TRBD1. The CDR3 consists of 14 residues. Germline V gives CDR1 SGHRS, CDR2 YFSETQ. V was pared by 4 bases and J by 6 bases, with 8 bases of the junction left unmatched. The CDR3 spells CASSAGQGTGEQYF. CDR3 DNA sequence: TGCGCCAGCAGCGCGGGACAGGGCACGGGCGAGCAGTACTTC. The full variable domain, with the rest looked up from reference TRBV5-1 and TRBJ2-7, is KAGVTQTPRYLIKTRGQQVTLSCSPISGHRSVSWYQQTPGQGLQFLFEYFSETQRNKGNFPGRFSGRQFSNSRSEMNVSTLELGDSALYLCASSAGQGTGEQYFGPGTRLTVT.

The V gene is TRBV20-1, the J gene TRBJ2-7; 15 bases line up with TRBD2. The CDR3 totals 17 residues. The junction had 12 bases not matched to a gene; V was cut back by 4 bases and J by 5 bases. Per the germline V gene, CDR1 is DFQATT and CDR2 is SNEGSKA (reference sequence). CDR3 sequence reads: CSAIEGTSGGPRNEQYF. DNA of the CDR3: TGCAGTGCTATCGAGGGGACTAGCGGGGGGCCGAGGAACGAGCAGTACTTC.

The CDR3 region is CASTSARWTGKSGANVLTF. Written as DNA, the CDR3 is TGTGCCAGCACCTCCGCTAGGTGGACCGGGAAATCTGGGGCCAACGTCCTGACTTTC. The J gene is TRBJ2-6, the V gene TRBV7-8; D is possibly TRBD2 (5 bases). The CDR3 loop spans 19 amino acids. The germline V gene has CDR1 SGHVS and CDR2 FQNEAQ. Trimming stripped 7 bases from V and 1 base from J, with 23 bases between.

Concerning this clonotype itself: A read error may account for a junction end that differs from germline. This chain uses TRBV20-1 with TRBJ2-7, with TRBD2 identical over 7 bases. The end of the DNA is better explained by TRBJ2-5, so the J call may be wrong. Germline assignment: CDR1 DFQATT and CDR2 SNEGSKA (reference sequence). The CDR3 contains 16 residues. For the CDR3, the DNA is TGCAGTGCTAGAGATTGGGCTAGCGGACTCCAAGGGACCCAGTACTTC. As protein: CSARDWASGLQGTQYF.

This clonotype was counted a few times. The chain uses TRBV4-1 and TRBJ1-2; D perhaps matches TRBD1 (6 bases). Germline CDR1 reads MGHRA; CDR2 reads YSYEKL. Trimming removed 0 bases from V and 0 bases from J, with 8 bases in between. There are 15 residues in the CDR3. Written as DNA, the CDR3 is TGCGCCAGCAGCCAAGAAGGGGGGTCTAACTATGGCTACACCTTC. Translated: CASSQEGGSNYGYTF.

This clonotype was detected only a few times. The chain joins TRBV20-1 to TRBJ2-1; 8 bases are shared with TRBD2. The CDR3 loop spans 16 amino acids. V dropped 0 bases and J dropped 3; count of bases not matched to a gene: 7. Germline assignment: CDR1 DFQATT and CDR2 SNEGSKA (reference sequence). The DNA for the CDR3 is TGCAGTGCTAGAGATCCCGATAGCGGGAACTACAATGAGCAGTTCTTC. This translates into CSARDPDSGNYNEQFF.

This chain uses TRBV29-1 with TRBJ2-4; 7 bases fit TRBD2. The germline V gene has CDR1 SQVTM and CDR2 ANQGSEA. Trimming took 3 bases from V and 10 from J; bases not matched to a gene: 12. This CDR3 contains 14 residues. CDR3 DNA sequence: TGCAGCGTTGAGGGACCGGGACTAAAAAGGATTCAGTACTTC. Translated: CSVEGPGLKRIQYF.

This sequence joins TRBV20-1 and TRBJ2-7, with 8 bases that match TRBD2. The germline gives CDR1 DFQATT, CDR2 SNEGSKA (reference sequence). CDR3 length: 13 amino acids. V shed 7 bases, J shed 3 bases, and the junction held 8 bases outside the gene matches. CDR3 nucleotides: TGCAGTGTCTATCTAGCGGGCGGCTACGAGCAGTACTTC. This sequence encodes CSVYLAGGYEQYF.

The chain is built from TRBV20-1 and TRBJ1-1; perhaps TRBD1 as D (5 bases). Between the trimmed V and J ends, which lost 2 bases and 5 bases, there was a span of 18 bases. This CDR3 contains 15 residues. CDR1 is DFQATT and CDR2 is SNEGSKA in the germline V gene (reference sequence). The CDR3 region has the DNA TGCAGTGCTAGATTAACGGGACGTGTGAGTACTGAAGCTTTCTTT. Residues: CSARLTGRVSTEAFF.

This clonotype showed up just a few times. This chain links TRBV10-3 with TRBJ2-1; TRBD2 matches at 7 bases. CDR3 length equals 13 residues. Germline V gives CDR1 ENHRY, CDR2 SYGVKD. Trimming cost V 7 bases and J 6 bases; bases outside gene matches: 6. For the CDR3, the DNA is TGTGCCATCACGGGGACGGGAGGCAATGAGCAGTTCTTC. It codes for CAITGTGGNEQFF.